The TCR beta chain described here comes from a study of long-term antiretroviral therapy in people with HIV. Run at survey level, the immunoSEQ assay was version v3.0. Profiled with immunoSEQ multiplex PCR; TCRdb holds only in-frame clones, not every one. Counted here are roughly 34,000 clones, around 75% occurring once; the ten biggest clones make up approximately 2.9%. CDR1 is DFQATT and CDR2 is SNEGSKA in the germline V gene (reference sequence). This CDR3 has 8 amino acids. The source material was unsorted PBMCs, sampled 1.9 years after starting antiretroviral therapy. This chain uses TRBV20-1 with TRBJ1-1; no definite D call. The sequence derives from a man between 18 and 29 years old with HIV. CDR3 amino acids: CRVKEAFF. DNA of the CDR3: TGCAGGGTAAAGGAAGCTTTCTTT.